A single sample gave rise to the 28 T cell receptor beta chains below, sequenced in a study of T-cell memory formation after mild COVID-19. In TCRdb, the 5' RACE reads were re-called with MiXCR into one record per CDR3 protein. The table includes about 390,000 distinct CDR3 sequences, 20% to 25% detected once. Material for sequencing was PBMCs or a T cell subset sorted from them (not recorded which). The receptor set was obtained from an adult woman who had mild COVID-19 (a few samples of this study predate the infection). Cell type and time point are not known.

V gene TRBV4-2 combines with J gene TRBJ2-1; weak D call: TRBD2 (5 bases). V was clipped by 0 bases and J by 0 bases, with 12 bases between them. The CDR3 spans 17 residues. From germline, CDR1 is LGHNA and CDR2 YNFKEQ. This chain's CDR3 is CASSQDEGPISYNEQFF. DNA of the CDR3: TGTGCCAGCAGCCAAGACGAGGGCCCCATCTCCTACAATGAGCAGTTCTTC.

This clonotype has a handful of counts. The genes are TRBV18 and TRBJ1-3, with D hard to call. CDR1 is KGHSH and CDR2 is LQKENI in the germline V gene. This CDR3 is 15 amino acids long. V lost 1 base and J 0 bases, leaving 7 bases between the germline ends. The DNA for the CDR3 is TGTGCCAGCTCACCACTTTGGCCCTCTGGAAACACCATATATTTT. This sequence encodes CASSPLWPSGNTIYF.

The V and J genes are TRBV5-1 and TRBJ1-2; D gene unclear. This CDR3 has 12 amino acids. Trimming shortened V by 4 bases and J by 8 bases, and 12 bases separated the two germline ends. CDR1 SGHRS and CDR2 YFSETQ come from the germline V gene. In DNA, the CDR3 is TGCGCCAGCAGCCCCTGGGATGACGGCTACACCTTC. Translation: CASSPWDDGYTF.

V is TRBV12-3 or TRBV12-4 and J is TRBJ2-1; D gene ambiguous. Trimming removed 0 bases at V and 8 bases at J, with 5 bases between. The CDR3 loop spans 12 amino acids. In nucleotides, the CDR3 is TGTGCCAGCAGTTTAGCGAACTATGAGCAGTTCTTC. Translated, it gives CASSLANYEQFF.

This clonotype was seen a few times. The chain carries TRBV3-1 and TRBJ2-7; D might be TRBD1 (6 bases). Looked up from germline, CDR1 is LGHDT and CDR2 is YNNKEL (reference sequence). There are 16 residues in the CDR3. Trimming took off 5 bases at V and 0 bases at J, with 17 bases between the two ends. The CDR3 reads CASSEPGTTSSYEQYF. For the CDR3, the DNA is TGTGCCAGCAGCGAGCCTGGGACAACGAGCTCCTACGAGCAGTACTTC.

The gene calls are TRBV7-2 and TRBJ2-5; 16 positions agree with TRBD2. This CDR3 comprises 17 residues. Looked up from germline, CDR1 is SGHTA and CDR2 is FQGNSA. The V segment lost 5 bases and the J segment 4 bases; nucleotides outside the gene matches: 7. This chain's CDR3 is CASSEGLAGGPLETQYF. In DNA form, the CDR3 reads TGTGCCAGCAGCGAGGGACTAGCGGGAGGGCCGTTAGAGACCCAGTACTTC.

This clonotype was observed a few times. The chain joins TRBV9 to TRBJ2-5; D unclear. Germline V gene sequence: CDR1 SGDLS, CDR2 YYNGEE. Trimming took off 0 bases at V and 3 bases at J, with 9 bases between the two ends. CDR3 length: 14 residues. DNA for the CDR3: TGTGCCAGCAGCGTAGAGGGCAGCGAAGAGACCCAGTACTTC. Residues: CASSVEGSEETQYF.

This clonotype was detected a few times. The chain recombines TRBV5-6 with TRBJ2-5; D is possibly TRBD2 (7 bases). Germline V gene data show CDR1 as SGHDT and CDR2 as YYEEEE. The length of the CDR3 is 16 residues. Trimming pared 1 base from V and 1 base from J, leaving 14 bases between. This CDR3 reads CASSLSWGGVQETQYF. CDR3 in DNA: TGTGCCAGCAGCTTGAGTTGGGGGGGCGTCCAAGAGACCCAGTACTTC.

The CDR3 bases are TGTGCCACCACGCACAGACAGGGGGCTGGCAATGAGCAGTTCTTC. This codes for CATTHRQGAGNEQFF. This chain connects TRBV3-1 to TRBJ2-1; 10 bases are a match to TRBD1. Germline CDR1 and CDR2: LGHDT and YNNKEL (reference sequence). This CDR3 region has 15 residues. With V trimmed by 10 bases and J by 6 bases, 12 bases remained unmatched.

CDR3 in DNA: TGCAGCGTTGAAGAATATGACAGGGGAACGGGACGCTTCTTC. Its translation is CSVEEYDRGTGRFF. The chain joins TRBV29-1 to TRBJ2-1; the match to TRBD1 covers 8 bases. Germline V gives CDR1 SQVTM, CDR2 ANQGSEA. The CDR3 loop spans 14 amino acids. With V trimmed by 0 bases and J by 16 bases, 14 bases remained unmatched.

This chain joins TRBV19 and TRBJ1-5; 9 bases align to TRBD1. CDR1 and CDR2 from the germline V gene are LNHDA and SQIVND (reference sequence). V dropped 10 bases and J dropped 9; count of bases not matched to a gene: 13. The CDR3 has 14 amino acids. The CDR3 sequence is CATMRDREVRPQHF. The CDR3 region has the DNA TGTGCCACTATGAGGGACAGGGAGGTAAGGCCCCAGCATTTT.

The chain carries TRBV5-4 and TRBJ1-4; 10 bases map to TRBD1. The CDR3 contains 17 residues. J was trimmed by 8 bases and V by 4 bases; bases with no gene match: 14. Germline loops: CDR1 SGHNT, CDR2 YYREEE (reference sequence). In DNA, the CDR3 is TGTGCCAGCAGCCGACGACAGGGGGCGCGAGTTGGGGAAAAACTGTTTTTT. Encoded protein: CASSRRQGARVGEKLFF.

V is TRBV14 and J is TRBJ1-6; TRBD1 might be the D (5 bases). V was trimmed by 4 bases and J by 6 bases, leaving 16 bases between them. Germline values: CDR1 SGHDN, CDR2 FVKESK. This CDR3 spans 16 amino acids. CDR3 nucleotides: TGTGCCAGCAGCCGGTTCGGGACGGGGACTAATTCACCCCTCCACTTT. It yields the protein CASSRFGTGTNSPLHF.

This sequence joins TRBV5-1 and TRBJ1-4; 8 bases map to TRBD1. CDR1 SGHRS and CDR2 YFSETQ come from the germline V gene. The CDR3 extends over 14 amino acids. Losses at the gene ends were 0 bases for V and 8 bases for J; bases not matched to a gene: 3. The DNA of the CDR3 is TGCGCCAGCAGCTTGGGGGGACAGGAGGAAAAACTGTTTTTT. Protein: CASSLGGQEEKLFF.

This sequence joins TRBV2 and TRBJ2-7; a weak D match, TRBD2 (6 bases). The CDR3 is 14 residues long. Trimming took off 2 bases at V and 4 bases at J, with 12 bases between the two ends. Germline V gene sequence: CDR1 SNHLY, CDR2 FYNNEI. CDR3: CASSEISGRYEQYF. The DNA of the CDR3 is TGTGCCAGCAGTGAAATCTCCGGGAGATACGAGCAGTACTTC.

The V and J genes are TRBV25-1 and TRBJ1-5, with D perhaps TRBD1 (5 bases). The CDR3 is made up of 14 amino acids. Germline V gene data show CDR1 as MGHDK and CDR2 as SYGVNS. Between the trimmed V and J ends, which lost 4 bases and 5 bases, there was a span of 12 bases. Written as DNA, the CDR3 is TGTGCCAGCAGTGGCAGGGAAGAAGATCAGCCCCAGCATTTT. Translating it yields CASSGREEDQPQHF.

The chain combines TRBV20-1 with TRBJ1-2; D is possibly TRBD1 (6 bases). V was cut by 0 bases and J by 8 bases, with 22 bases left in between. Germline CDR1 reads DFQATT; CDR2 reads SNEGSKA (reference sequence). This CDR3 contains 16 residues. CDR3 sequence (DNA): TGCAGTGCTAGAGATAAAAGGGACTACAGGGTCGGCGGCTACACCTTC. This encodes CSARDKRDYRVGGYTF.

This clonotype was seen only a few times. The chain couples TRBV7-8 to TRBJ1-1; the D is unclear. Trimming removed 2 bases at V and 0 bases at J, with 19 bases between. The germline V gene has CDR1 SGHVS and CDR2 FQNEAQ. The CDR3 is 18 residues long. This chain's CDR3 is CASSLRLGEGPMNTEAFF. The DNA for the CDR3 is TGTGCCAGCAGCTTACGATTGGGCGAGGGCCCCATGAACACTGAAGCTTTCTTT.

This clonotype was seen a few times. This chain uses TRBV12-3 or TRBV12-4 with TRBJ2-3; 9 bases align to TRBD2. This CDR3 contains 16 residues. With V trimmed by 6 bases and J by 4 bases, 11 bases remained unmatched. The CDR3 protein is CASRSDGGGAPDTQYF. CDR3 sequence (DNA): TGTGCCAGCAGGTCGGATGGCGGGGGGGCCCCAGATACGCAGTATTTT.

This clonotype has more than one count but fewer than ten. The chain links TRBV13 to TRBJ2-3; 11 bases are a match to TRBD2. This CDR3 spans 15 amino acids. Germline V gene sequence: CDR1 PRHDT, CDR2 FYEKMQ (reference sequence). V gave up 5 bases and J gave up 6 bases; unmatched junction bases: 7. Here the CDR3 reads CASSAGLAVWDTQYF. The CDR3 nucleotides are TGTGCCAGCAGCGCGGGACTAGCGGTCTGGGATACGCAGTATTTT.

The rearrangement links TRBV2 to TRBJ2-7; 8 bases fit TRBD1. V lost 2 bases, J lost 3 bases, and 6 bases stayed unmatched. The CDR3 has 15 residues. Germline V CDR1 and CDR2: SNHLY, FYNNEI. The CDR3 DNA reads as TGTGCCAGCAGTGAACCTCAGGGGGCGGTCTACGAGCAGTACTTC. Encoded protein: CASSEPQGAVYEQYF.

This chain uses TRBV7-9 with TRBJ2-3; unclear D gene. Deletions cut 2 bases from V and 1 base from J, with 7 bases between. CDR1 and CDR2 from the germline V gene are SEHNR and FQNEAQ (reference sequence). The CDR3 consists of 14 residues. The CDR3 DNA reads TGTGCCAGCAGCTTAACGGTCCGCACAGATACGCAGTATTTT. Translated, it gives CASSLTVRTDTQYF.

The chain couples TRBV20-1 to TRBJ1-2; possibly TRBD1 for D (6 bases). Germline values: CDR1 DFQATT, CDR2 SNEGSKA (reference sequence). The V and J ends lost 6 bases and 4 bases respectively, with 12 bases between them. The CDR3 extends over 12 amino acids. In DNA form, the CDR3 reads TGCAGTGCCCCAACAGGGACCTATGGCTACACCTTC. Translating it yields CSAPTGTYGYTF.

The chain joins TRBV24-1 to TRBJ2-5, with 7 bases that match TRBD1. This CDR3 comprises 15 residues. V dropped 3 bases and J dropped 0; count of bases not matched to a gene: 3. Per the germline V gene, CDR1 is KGHDR and CDR2 is SFDVKD. Here the CDR3 DNA reads TGTGCCACCAGTGATCGGGACAGACACCAAGAGACCCAGTACTTC. Translation gives CATSDRDRHQETQYF.

In its sample, this clonotype was seen a few times. This chain uses TRBV29-1 with TRBJ2-2, with TRBD2 matching over 8 bases. There are 15 residues in the CDR3. V was clipped by 4 bases and J by 1 base; unmatched bases: 5. Germline assignment: CDR1 SQVTM and CDR2 ANQGSEA. CDR3 amino acids: CSVVSGSVNTGELFF. Here the CDR3 DNA reads TGCAGCGTTGTGAGCGGGAGTGTGAACACCGGGGAGCTGTTTTTT.

This clonotype appeared a few times. V gene TRBV4-3 combines with J gene TRBJ2-1; 7 bases are a match to TRBD2. CDR3 length equals 13 residues. V lost 3 bases to trimming and J lost 8 bases; unmatched junction nucleotides: 4. In germline, CDR1 is LGHNA, CDR2 YSLEER. CDR3 DNA sequence: TGCGCCAGCAGCCACGGGGCGGGGGATGAGCAGTTCTTC. Translating it yields CASSHGAGDEQFF.

This clonotype occurred many times. For the CDR3, the DNA is TGTGCCAGCAGTTTATTCTACACTGAAGCTTTCTTT. It translates to CASSLFYTEAFF. V usage is TRBV12-3 or TRBV12-4 and J usage is TRBJ1-1; no definite D call. The CDR3 contains 12 residues. V dropped 2 bases and J dropped 3 bases, with 4 bases sitting between them.

This sequence joins TRBV5-1 and TRBJ1-2; D perhaps matches TRBD1 (5 bases). CDR3 length: 16 amino acids. V lost 0 bases to trimming and J lost 4 bases, with 16 bases between them. The V gene's germline CDR1 is SGHRS and CDR2 YFSETQ. The CDR3 protein is CASSLGPQEAGYGYTF. The CDR3, as DNA: TGCGCCAGCAGCTTGGGCCCACAGGAGGCGGGCTATGGCTACACCTTC.